This T cell receptor (beta chain) originates from a study of blood T cell repertoires in COVID-19. At the level of the study: COVID-19 samples, acute and convalescent, were from the United States, Italy and Spain. T cells, B-cell-depleted T cells, or PBMCs provided the cDNA or gDNA that served as material.

Participants were placed into cohorts based on the clinical history they reported. Recovery among Cohort 3 donors was established by two negative PCRs, clearance, or symptom resolution. Trimming removed 2 bases at V and 8 bases at J, with 15 bases between. Germline CDR1 is MRHNA and CDR2 is SNTAGT. The CDR3 totals 14 residues. Assay used: immunoSEQ multiplex PCR; TCRdb lists only in-frame clones, some missing. The data hold about 170,000 clones, with approximately 91% observed a single time. This rearrangement joins TRBV6-4 to TRBJ1-2, with D perhaps matching TRBD1 (5 bases). Sequenced: PBMCs or T cells enriched from blood (not recorded which). This TCR came from a woman between 18 and 29 years old who had recovered from COVID-19. The CDR3 spells CASSDAGGGDGYTF. The CDR3 DNA is TGTGCCAGCAGTGACGCGGGCGGGGGGGACGGCTACACCTTC.